Following are 25 T cell receptor beta chains from one sample sequenced in a study of T cell responses to AZD1222 COVID-19 vaccine. The method was immunoSEQ multiplex PCR; TCRdb's version includes in-frame clones alone and lacks a portion of them. Among about 150,000 clones, 75% to 95% were seen once, and the ten largest hold about 1.3%. Sequenced material: peripheral blood, taken on day 0 of AZD1222 vaccination. These receptor sequences come from an adult in good health.

The rearrangement joins TRBV9 to TRBJ1-1; D remains unclear. Germline CDR1 SGDLS, CDR2 YYNGEE. Trimming pared 0 bases from V and 4 bases from J, leaving 7 bases between. The CDR3 has 13 residues. CDR3 sequence reads: CASSVGGTTEAFF. In DNA, the CDR3 is TGTGCCAGCAGCGTAGGGGGTACCACTGAAGCTTTCTTT.

The J gene is TRBJ2-1, the V gene TRBV19, with 10 bases matching TRBD1. The ends lost 8 bases at V and 6 bases at J; junction bases unmatched: 10. The CDR3 runs to 15 residues. Germline CDR1 LNHDA, CDR2 SQIVND (reference sequence). The CDR3 nucleotides are TGTGCCAGTGACACCGGGACAGGGGCCTTCAATGAGCAGTTCTTC. It encodes CASDTGTGAFNEQFF.

V gene TRBV9 combines with J gene TRBJ1-5; D not resolved. The CDR3 totals 19 residues. Trimming shortened V by 0 bases and J by 0 bases, and 19 bases separated the two germline ends. Per germline, CDR1 SGDLS and CDR2 YYNGEE. The CDR3 loop is CASSVALEPKRNSNQPQHF. CDR3 DNA: TGTGCCAGCAGCGTAGCCCTAGAACCCAAACGAAATAGCAATCAGCCCCAGCATTTT.

The gene calls are TRBV29-1 and TRBJ2-2, with 8 bases aligning to TRBD2. The germline V gene has CDR1 SQVTM and CDR2 ANQGSEA. The CDR3 is made up of 15 amino acids. The junction had 8 bases not matched to a gene; V was cut back by 6 bases and J by 2 bases. CDR3 nucleotides: TGCAGCGTACTCCGGGGGGGGCCCAACACCGGGGAGCTGTTTTTT. Amino acid sequence: CSVLRGGPNTGELFF.

CDR3: CASSSTGGLEQFF. CDR3 coding DNA: TGCGCCAGCAGCTCTACAGGGGGCCTTGAGCAGTTCTTC. V and J are TRBV5-1 and TRBJ2-1; 9 bases line up with TRBD1. With V trimmed by 3 bases and J by 9 bases, 4 bases remained unmatched. The V gene's germline CDR1 is SGHRS and CDR2 YFSETQ. This CDR3 has 13 residues.

Here the CDR3 reads CASSLGNGGYREQFF. DNA for the CDR3: TGTGCCAGCAGCTTAGGCAACGGGGGATACCGAGAGCAGTTCTTC. The V gene is TRBV7-2, the J gene TRBJ2-1; a weak D match, TRBD2 (6 bases). Looked up from germline, CDR1 is SGHTA and CDR2 is FQGNSA. This CDR3 has 15 amino acids. Trimming left V 1 base short and J 10 bases short, with 17 bases between.

The genes are TRBV4-3 and TRBJ1-5; D call uncertain. The germline gives CDR1 LGHNA, CDR2 YSLEER. V was cut by 0 bases and J by 2 bases, with 8 bases left in between. This CDR3 is built from 15 residues. CDR3 DNA: TGCGCCAGCAGCCAAGATAAGGTGGGCAATCAGCCCCAGCATTTT. Protein: CASSQDKVGNQPQHF.

The chain is built from TRBV12-5 and TRBJ1-1; D not certain. CDR1 is LGHNT, CDR2 FRNRAP, per germline. V was clipped by 1 base and J by 0 bases, with 6 bases between them. CDR3 length: 14 amino acids. CDR3 in DNA: TGTGCTAGTGGTTTGGACGCCTTGAACACTGAAGCTTTCTTT. Translated, it gives CASGLDALNTEAFF.

The rearrangement uses TRBV5-1 and TRBJ2-7; 7 bases line up with TRBD1. CDR1 is SGHRS and CDR2 is YFSETQ in the germline V gene. The CDR3 is made up of 13 amino acids. V shed 2 bases, J shed 5 bases, and the junction held 4 bases outside the gene matches. The CDR3 nucleotides are TGCGCCAGCAGCTTCGGACAGGCAGACGAGCAGTACTTC. Protein: CASSFGQADEQYF.

The chain couples TRBV19 to TRBJ2-7; 9 nucleotides line up with TRBD2. This CDR3 region has 15 residues. The germline V gene encodes CDR1 LNHDA and CDR2 SQIVND (reference sequence). V trimming: 6 bases; J trimming: 2 bases; junction bases outside the gene matches: 8. The CDR3 bases are TGTGCCAGTAGAGTGACTAGCGGCCTCACCTACGAGCAGTACTTC. The encoded protein is CASRVTSGLTYEQYF.

This chain connects TRBV24-1 to TRBJ2-1; 9 bases line up with TRBD2. In germline, CDR1 is KGHDR, CDR2 SFDVKD. The V gene end was trimmed by 0 bases and the J gene end by 3 bases; junction bases not matched to a gene: 8. There are 18 residues in the CDR3. The CDR3 nucleotides read TGTGCCACCAGTGATTTGCCCAGGACTAGCGTGGACTACAATGAGCAGTTCTTC. Translation: CATSDLPRTSVDYNEQFF.

This clone has only one observation. J is TRBJ2-7 and V is TRBV19; TRBD1 matches at 8 bases. CDR1 LNHDA and CDR2 SQIVND come from the germline V gene (reference sequence). CDR3 size: 16 residues. After removal of 1 base from V and 0 bases from J, the junction contained 5 bases not matched to a gene. In DNA, the CDR3 is TGTGCCAGTAGTATAGGGGGGACAGGACTCTCCTACGAGCAGTACTTC. Its protein product is CASSIGGTGLSYEQYF.

The chain couples TRBV10-1 to TRBJ2-1; the D is unclear. Germline-derived CDR1 and CDR2 are WNHNN and SYGVQD (reference sequence). CDR3 length: 15 residues. The V end was cut by 0 bases, the J end by 8 bases, with 14 bases between. CDR3 in DNA: TGCGCCAGCAGTGAGTCACTCCCCCCTGGCGATGAGCAGTTCTTC. It yields the protein CASSESLPPGDEQFF.

The rearrangement uses TRBV28 and TRBJ1-2, with D possibly matching TRBD1 (6 bases). CDR1 is MDHEN, CDR2 SYDVKM, per germline. Deletions cut 3 bases from V and 8 bases from J, with 10 bases between. The CDR3 is 12 amino acids. CDR3 DNA: TGTGCCAGCAGTTTTAGGACAGCCGGCTACACCTTC. Translated: CASSFRTAGYTF.

This chain uses TRBV30 with TRBJ2-7; TRBD2 matches 7 bases. V was pared by 4 bases and J by 0 bases, with 9 bases of the junction left unmatched. The germline CDR1 and CDR2 sequences are GTSNPN and SVGIG (reference sequence). This CDR3 contains 15 residues. The CDR3, as DNA: TGTGCCTGGACCGGAGACGGGAGGAGCTCCTACGAGCAGTACTTC. As protein: CAWTGDGRSSYEQYF.

The J gene is TRBJ1-1, the V gene TRBV5-4; D perhaps matches TRBD1 (6 bases). V was pared by 0 bases and J by 4 bases, with 16 bases between. Germline CDR1 and CDR2: SGHNT and YYREEE (reference sequence). The CDR3 has 16 amino acids. CDR3 bases: TGTGCCAGCAGCTTGGACCCGAGGGGGGGATCCACTGAAGCTTTCTTT. This codes for CASSLDPRGGSTEAFF.

The chain has TRBV30 and TRBJ1-3; D gene ambiguous. Trimming took off 4 bases at V and 0 bases at J, with 10 bases between the two ends. This CDR3 has 14 residues. Germline lookup yields CDR1 GTSNPN and CDR2 SVGIG (reference sequence). The CDR3 region has the DNA TGTGCCTGGACCGGGATTTTCTCTGGAAACACCATATATTTT. Its protein product is CAWTGIFSGNTIYF.

The V and J genes are TRBV7-2 and TRBJ2-7, with D possibly matching TRBD2 (5 bases). Trimming left V 2 bases short and J 5 bases short, with 19 bases between. The CDR3 consists of 16 residues. CDR1 and CDR2 (germline): SGHTA, FQGNSA. CDR3 nucleotides: TGTGCCAGCAGCTTAATCCTTGACCACCGGAGGAACGAGCAGTACTTC. This translates into CASSLILDHRRNEQYF.

This sequence joins TRBV19 and TRBJ2-5, with TRBD2 matching 11 bases. The V segment lost 10 bases and the J segment 0 bases; nucleotides outside the gene matches: 4. This CDR3 has 14 amino acids. CDR1 and CDR2 from the germline V gene are LNHDA and SQIVND (reference sequence). CDR3 region: CATSSGRYQETQYF. The CDR3, as DNA: TGTGCCACGTCTAGCGGGAGGTACCAAGAGACCCAGTACTTC.

This chain links TRBV6-5 with TRBJ2-3; possibly TRBD2 for D (5 bases). The CDR3 sequence is 12 residues long. Trimming stripped 7 bases from V and 5 bases from J, with 10 bases between. Per the germline V gene, CDR1 is MNHEY and CDR2 is SVGAGI. The DNA of the CDR3 is TGTGCCAGCAAGGACTTCCTAGATACGCAGTATTTT. Protein product: CASKDFLDTQYF.

In its sample, this clone was seen once. The V gene is TRBV4-3, the J gene TRBJ1-2; 7 nucleotides match TRBD1. V shed 3 bases and J 0 bases; nucleotides not matched to a gene: 7. CDR1 is LGHNA and CDR2 is YSLEER in the germline V gene. This CDR3 is built from 16 residues. DNA for the CDR3: TGCGCCAGCAGCCACACGACAGGGCTTACTAACTATGGCTACACCTTC. Residues: CASSHTTGLTNYGYTF.

The rearrangement links TRBV6-4 to TRBJ2-1; D gene unclear. The germline V gene has CDR1 MRHNA and CDR2 SNTAGT. V lost 5 bases and J lost 0, with 11 bases in between. The CDR3 is made up of 15 amino acids. The CDR3 DNA sequence: TGTGCCAGCAGTTCGACATATAGCTCCTACAATGAGCAGTTCTTC. Amino acids: CASSSTYSSYNEQFF.

The chain combines TRBV7-2 with TRBJ1-3, with 7 nucleotides matching TRBD1. The junction had 10 bases not matched to a gene; V was cut back by 4 bases and J by 4 bases. The CDR3 is 16 residues long. The germline V gene has CDR1 SGHTA and CDR2 FQGNSA. The CDR3 DNA reads as TGTGCCAGCAGCTCTGCCAGGGGGGTTGGCGGAAACACCATATATTTT. It translates to CASSSARGVGGNTIYF.

This rearrangement joins TRBV28 to TRBJ2-7; no reliable D call. This CDR3 region has 13 residues. Per germline, CDR1 MDHEN and CDR2 SYDVKM. V was clipped by 6 bases and J by 4 bases, with 13 bases between them. CDR3 residues: CASRANVGYEQYF. CDR3 nucleotide sequence: TGTGCCAGCAGGGCTAATGTGGGTTACGAGCAGTACTTC.

This chain uses TRBV13 with TRBJ1-1; TRBD1 might be the D (5 bases). CDR1 and CDR2 from the germline V gene are PRHDT and FYEKMQ (reference sequence). V was pared by 5 bases and J by 1 base, with 20 bases between. The CDR3 runs 17 residues. The DNA for the CDR3 is TGTGCCAGCAGCCCTTACGGAAGCGCAGGGCCGAACACTGAAGCTTTCTTT. It codes for CASSPYGSAGPNTEAFF.